This TCR beta chain was identified in a study of cytomegalovirus exposure and HLA in healthy donors. Study background: Findings of an earlier analysis included about 100 million unique TCR beta sequences from roughly 200 million T cells.

Primers for the PCR totalled 60 Vbeta and 13 Jbeta. Generated by immunoSEQ multiplex PCR, the TCRdb table keeps only in-frame clones and is missing some. The table includes over 150,000 clones, about four fifths detected once. The CDR3 extends over 16 amino acids. Germline lookup yields CDR1 LGHNA and CDR2 YNFKEQ. V dropped 0 bases and J dropped 2; count of bases not matched to a gene: 4. Study-level findings and limits: An ancestry cluster, one associated with Asian ancestry, reportedly showed fewer N-insertions than the approximately 670-donor mean in a later analysis.

A remark on this clone: Its specificity is not known.

The J gene is TRBJ2-1, the V gene TRBV4-2, with 7 bases fitting TRBD2. Sequencing used PBMCs. The source of this sequence is a man in his thirties or forties in good health and CMV-seropositive. The CDR3 sequence: CASSQESSGPYNEQFF. The DNA for the CDR3 is TGTGCCAGCAGCCAAGAGTCTAGCGGACCCTACAATGAGCAGTTCTTC.